The T cell receptor (beta chain) under discussion was sequenced for a study of cytomegalovirus exposure and HLA in healthy donors. Study-level results: Among CMV-associated TCR beta chains, most appeared HLA-restricted in a later analysis. Within an earlier analysis, most TCR beta V segments proved productive either about 87% or about 30% of the time. There were some V segments, including TRBV6-2 and TRBV6-3, excluded as indistinguishable. Rare sequences made up most TCRs, while some public TCRs were found in many donors.

Comments on this clone: Its antigen remains unidentified.

The PCR had 60 Vbeta and 13 Jbeta primers. Repertoires were generated with immunoSEQ multiplex PCR, while TCRdb's copy carries only in-frame clones and drops some. Here the sample spans over 130,000 clones, approximately 82% being singletons. CDR3 length: 18 residues. The germline CDR1 and CDR2 sequences are SGDLS and YYNGEE. V shed 3 bases and J 0 bases; nucleotides not matched to a gene: 11. Input material: PBMCs. This sequence was found in a man younger than 40 in good health and CMV-seropositive. This chain uses TRBV9 with TRBJ1-3; 8 bases map to TRBD1. The CDR3 DNA reads TGTGCCAGCAGCGGAGGGACAGGAATCTTTAACTCTGGAAACACCATATATTTT. It yields the protein CASSGGTGIFNSGNTIYF.